This passage covers 30 T cell receptor beta chains from one sample sequenced in a study of blood T cell repertoires in COVID-19. Sequencing used immunoSEQ multiplex PCR; TCRdb keeps in-frame clones, though not all of them. Here the sample spans over 450,000 clones, approximately 89% being singletons. The source material was peripheral blood. The receptors stem from a young man with COVID-19, enrolled during active disease.

The chain carries TRBV14 and TRBJ1-6; tentative D call: TRBD1 (6 bases). There are 18 residues in the CDR3. Looked up from germline, CDR1 is SGHDN and CDR2 is FVKESK. With 4 bases removed from V and 7 bases from J, the gap between germline ends came to 23 bases. The CDR3 region has the DNA TGTGCCAGCAGCCTGCTGAACAGGGCCGCCTGGGCAAATTCACCCCTCCACTTT. Amino acid sequence: CASSLLNRAAWANSPLHF.

The CDR3 nucleotides are TGTGCCAGTTCAGGGGCGGGAGGTATGGTGACCCAGTACTTC. Translated, it gives CASSGAGGMVTQYF. This chain joins TRBV6-5 and TRBJ2-5, with 8 bases matching TRBD2. Germline V gene sequence: CDR1 MNHEY, CDR2 SVGAGI. V gave up 9 bases and J gave up 7 bases; unmatched junction bases: 13. This CDR3 is 14 amino acids long.

The CDR3 here is CASSPAGGGVQPQHF. CDR3 DNA sequence: TGTGCCAGCTCACCAGCAGGCGGCGGGGTTCAGCCCCAGCATTTT. The chain combines TRBV18 with TRBJ1-5; D unclear. The CDR3 is made up of 15 amino acids. Per germline, CDR1 KGHSH and CDR2 LQKENI. Trimming removed 2 bases at V and 6 bases at J, with 14 bases between.

The chain recombines TRBV9 with TRBJ2-1; 10 bases are a match to TRBD2. V shed 1 base and J 8 bases; nucleotides not matched to a gene: 12. The CDR3 sequence is 17 residues long. Germline values: CDR1 SGDLS, CDR2 YYNGEE. This CDR3 reads CASSVSSGRAPADEQFF. The DNA for the CDR3 is TGTGCCAGCAGCGTATCCAGCGGGAGGGCCCCGGCGGATGAGCAGTTCTTC.

The rearrangement links TRBV4-1 to TRBJ1-5; D call uncertain. Deletions cut 1 base from V and 0 bases from J, with 7 bases between. This CDR3 comprises 15 residues. The germline CDR1 and CDR2 sequences are MGHRA and YSYEKL. The CDR3 DNA reads TGCGCCAGCAGCCAAGGCAGTCATAGCAATCAGCCCCAGCATTTT. This encodes CASSQGSHSNQPQHF.

V is TRBV24-1 and J is TRBJ2-5; perhaps TRBD2 as D (7 bases). Germline V gene data show CDR1 as KGHDR and CDR2 as SFDVKD. Trimming took 2 bases from V and 3 from J, leaving 12 bases between them. This CDR3 has 15 residues. The CDR3 DNA reads as TGTGCCACCAGTGATTCGTCGGGGGGCGAAGAGACCCAGTACTTC. As protein: CATSDSSGGEETQYF.

The chain carries TRBV5-5 and TRBJ2-3; 8 nucleotides line up with TRBD2. Germline assignment: CDR1 SGHKS and CDR2 YYEKEE (reference sequence). The CDR3 has 16 residues. Trimming cost V 0 bases and J 7 bases; bases outside gene matches: 10. The CDR3 DNA is TGTGCCAGCAGCTTGGGTGGGACTAGACGAACATATACGCAGTATTTT. Translated: CASSLGGTRRTYTQYF.

This chain joins TRBV19 and TRBJ1-6, with D tentatively TRBD1 (6 bases). CDR1 is LNHDA, CDR2 SQIVND, per germline (reference sequence). The CDR3 is 17 residues long. V lost 3 bases, J lost 4 bases, and 16 bases lay in between. CDR3 amino acids: CASSMERGQWYNSPLHF. As DNA, the CDR3 is TGTGCCAGTAGTATGGAACGAGGACAGTGGTATAATTCACCCCTCCACTTT.

The V gene is TRBV13, the J gene TRBJ2-1; tentatively, D is TRBD2 (7 bases). V lost 3 bases and J lost 4, with 13 bases in between. This CDR3 has 15 amino acids. The germline V gene encodes CDR1 PRHDT and CDR2 FYEKMQ (reference sequence). CDR3 residues: CASSFWGRGYNEQFF. The CDR3, as DNA: TGTGCCAGCAGCTTCTGGGGGAGGGGGTACAATGAGCAGTTCTTC.

V is TRBV5-6 and J is TRBJ2-5; D perhaps matches TRBD1 (6 bases). Trimming left V 7 bases short and J 6 bases short, with 16 bases between. Germline V gives CDR1 SGHDT, CDR2 YYEEEE. The CDR3 totals 13 residues. This CDR3 is CASCVQGLKTQYF. The CDR3 nucleotides are TGTGCCAGCTGTGTACAGGGTTTGAAGACCCAGTACTTC.

About this clone: At one end the junction does not follow the germline gene, possibly because of a read error. V usage is TRBV7-2 and J usage is TRBJ2-2; possibly TRBD2 for D (7 bases). Germline values: CDR1 SGHTA, CDR2 FQGNSA. This CDR3 region has 16 residues. The CDR3 DNA follows: TGTGCCAGCAGATTAGGGGGTAGCGGGCGCACCGGGGAGCTGTTTTTT. It translates to CASRLGGSGRTGELFF.

The genes are TRBV5-6 and TRBJ2-7; D not resolved. Germline V CDR1 and CDR2: SGHDT, YYEEEE. This CDR3 is 11 amino acids long. The germline V and J ends were trimmed by 3 bases and 4 bases, with 5 bases remaining between them. The CDR3 bases are TGTGCCAGCAGCTCAGGATACGAGCAGTACTTC. It specifies CASSSGYEQYF.

CDR3 protein: CAWRETGGHSPLHF. CDR3 coding DNA: TGTGCCTGGAGGGAGACAGGGGGCCATTCACCCCTCCACTTT. The genes are TRBV30 and TRBJ1-6; 10 bases match TRBD1. The CDR3 covers 14 residues. The ends lost 3 bases at V and 8 bases at J; junction bases unmatched: 4. From germline, CDR1 is GTSNPN and CDR2 SVGIG (reference sequence).

This rearrangement joins TRBV10-1 to TRBJ2-7; TRBD1 aligns across 11 bases. This CDR3 contains 14 residues. Germline CDR1 WNHNN, CDR2 SYGVQD (reference sequence). The V segment lost 6 bases and the J segment 12 bases; nucleotides outside the gene matches: 13. CDR3 loop: CASSPRTGGGLTYF. In DNA, the CDR3 is TGCGCCAGCAGCCCCAGGACAGGGGGCGGGTTGACGTACTTC.

The genes are TRBV12-5 and TRBJ1-1; D not certain. V lost 2 bases and J 2 bases, leaving 15 bases between the germline ends. The germline V gene has CDR1 LGHNT and CDR2 FRNRAP. This CDR3 contains 16 residues. CDR3 protein: CASGLFVESLNTEAFF. Written as DNA, the CDR3 is TGTGCTAGTGGTTTGTTTGTGGAGAGTCTTAACACTGAAGCTTTCTTT.

The chain recombines TRBV10-2 with TRBJ2-2; 12 positions match TRBD1. The CDR3 length is 16 residues. The J segment lost 7 bases and the V segment lost 6 bases, leaving 9 bases of the junction unmatched. CDR1 is WSHSY, CDR2 SAAADI, per germline. For the CDR3, the DNA is TGCGCCAGCAGACTTGCGGGACAGGGGGCTGTCGGGGAGCTGTTTTTT. Translation: CASRLAGQGAVGELFF.

The V call is TRBV4-2, the J call TRBJ2-7; the D gene is possibly TRBD2 (6 bases). V was clipped by 6 bases and J by 0 bases, with 18 bases between them. This CDR3 is built from 16 residues. CDR1 and CDR2 (germline): LGHNA, YNFKEQ. The CDR3 nucleotides are TGTGCCAGCAGTCCCTATGGGGGAGGCCCCTCCTACGAGCAGTACTTC. Translating gives CASSPYGGGPSYEQYF.

This clone is a singleton in its sample. CDR3 bases: TGTGCCAGCAGCTTGGGATCCGGGGGGTCCCTCACAGATACGCAGTATTTT. Translation gives CASSLGSGGSLTDTQYF. This chain joins TRBV5-4 and TRBJ2-3; 7 bases are a match to TRBD2. Germline V lookup: CDR1 SGHNT, CDR2 YYREEE (reference sequence). After removal of 0 bases from V and 2 bases from J, the junction contained 9 bases not matched to a gene. The CDR3 is made up of 17 amino acids.

This clone showed up just once. The rearrangement links TRBV4-1 to TRBJ2-7; D unclear. This CDR3 region has 14 residues. Germline CDR1 is MGHRA and CDR2 is YSYEKL. V lost 1 base and J 3 bases, leaving 10 bases between the germline ends. CDR3: CASSQGIPGYEQYF. In DNA, the CDR3 is TGCGCCAGCAGCCAAGGGATCCCGGGCTACGAGCAGTACTTC.

The DNA of the CDR3 is TGTGCCAGCTCACCCCGGACAGACCTAGCCCAGAACACTGAAGCTTTCTTT. Its translation: CASSPRTDLAQNTEAFF. This sequence joins TRBV18 and TRBJ1-1; D perhaps matches TRBD1 (6 bases). The CDR3 has 17 residues. V lost 3 bases, J lost 1 base, and 18 bases lay in between. The germline V gene encodes CDR1 KGHSH and CDR2 LQKENI. Filled out from reference TRBV18 and TRBJ1-1, the complete variable domain reads NAGVMQNPRHLVRRRGQEARLRCSPMKGHSHVYWYRQLPEEGLKFMVYLQKENIIDESGMPKERFSAEFPKEGPSILRIQQVVRGDSAAYFCASSPRTDLAQNTEAFFGQGTRLTVV.

The chain is built from TRBV5-1 and TRBJ2-7; D is possibly TRBD2 (7 bases). The CDR3 is 17 amino acids. Germline-derived CDR1 and CDR2 are SGHRS and YFSETQ. Trimming stripped 0 bases from V and 2 bases from J, with 18 bases between. In DNA, the CDR3 is TGCGCCAGCAGCTTGGGAGGGGGGGCGGACGTGGCCTACGAGCAGTACTTC. Translation: CASSLGGGADVAYEQYF.

The chain links TRBV5-4 to TRBJ2-3; the D gene is possibly TRBD2 (6 bases). Germline values: CDR1 SGHNT, CDR2 YYREEE (reference sequence). The V and J ends lost 4 bases and 8 bases respectively, with 26 bases between them. The CDR3 is 17 residues long. CDR3 bases: TGTGCCAGCAGCAATACCTCCGGTACTAGCCTGACTCGTACGCAGTATTTT. Translating gives CASSNTSGTSLTRTQYF.

The V and J genes are TRBV7-8 and TRBJ1-1; 7 nucleotides agree with TRBD1. The J segment lost 6 bases and the V segment lost 3 bases, leaving 7 bases of the junction unmatched. Germline V lookup: CDR1 SGHVS, CDR2 FQNEAQ. The CDR3 contains 14 residues. In DNA, the CDR3 is TGTGCCAGCAGCTTTTACAGGGGAGGCGCTGAAGCTTTCTTT. Encoded protein: CASSFYRGGAEAFF.

V and J are TRBV9 and TRBJ2-4; TRBD1 is a possible D gene (6 bases). The CDR3 totals 20 residues. The V gene's germline CDR1 is SGDLS and CDR2 YYNGEE. V lost 0 bases and J lost 4, with 26 bases in between. The chain's CDR3 is CASSVEITGTYAIGKNIQYF. The CDR3, as DNA: TGTGCCAGCAGCGTAGAGATAACAGGGACCTACGCCATAGGGAAAAACATTCAGTACTTC. Together with reference TRBV9 and TRBJ2-4, the CDR3 gives the full variable domain: DSGVTQTPKHLITATGQRVTLRCSPRSGDLSVYWYQQSLDQGLQFLIQYYNGEERAKGNILERFSAQQFPDLHSELNLSSLELGDSALYFCASSVEITGTYAIGKNIQYFGAGTRLSVL.

This clone was detected only a few times. V and J are TRBV7-9 and TRBJ1-5, with TRBD1 matching 8 bases. The CDR3 has 14 residues. Germline V gene sequence: CDR1 SEHNR, CDR2 FQNEAQ (reference sequence). After removal of 4 bases from V and 2 bases from J, the junction contained 1 base not matched to a gene. The CDR3 region has the DNA TGTGCCAGCAGCTCGACAGGGGGCAATCAGCCCCAGCATTTT. It encodes CASSSTGGNQPQHF.

V and J are TRBV7-8 and TRBJ2-7; a possible D gene is TRBD1 (6 bases). Germline CDR1 and CDR2: SGHVS and FQNEAQ. Trimming cost V 5 bases and J 2 bases, with 19 bases left between them. The CDR3 covers 16 residues. CDR3 in DNA: TGTGCCAGCAGCATGGGTCAGGGGCAAATCCCCTACGAGCAGTACTTC. It yields the protein CASSMGQGQIPYEQYF.

This chain connects TRBV9 to TRBJ2-1, with 13 bases lining up with TRBD2. The germline gives CDR1 SGDLS, CDR2 YYNGEE. Losses at the gene ends were 4 bases for V and 8 bases for J; bases not matched to a gene: 12. The CDR3 is 17 amino acids. The CDR3 region is CASSLPTGTSGIDEQFF. CDR3 nucleotides: TGTGCCAGCAGCTTACCAACCGGGACTAGCGGGATCGATGAGCAGTTCTTC.

The chain uses TRBV11-2 and TRBJ2-7, with D unclear. V was shortened by 4 bases and J by 0 bases, with 13 bases between the two germline ends. CDR1 SGHAT and CDR2 FQNNGV come from the germline V gene. This CDR3 is 15 amino acids long. The CDR3 loop reads CASSSSSVSSYEQYF. The CDR3 DNA is TGTGCCAGCAGCTCATCATCGGTTAGCTCCTACGAGCAGTACTTC.

This sequence joins TRBV19 and TRBJ2-5, with D hard to call. V was clipped by 5 bases and J by 3 bases, with 13 bases between them. The CDR3 totals 14 residues. Germline V gene sequence: CDR1 LNHDA, CDR2 SQIVND (reference sequence). The CDR3 region is CASSARSFKETQYF. Written as DNA, the CDR3 is TGTGCCAGTAGTGCCCGGTCCTTCAAAGAGACCCAGTACTTC. The full variable domain, rest sourced from reference TRBV19 and TRBJ2-5, is DGGITQSPKYLFRKEGQNVTLSCEQNLNHDAMYWYRQDPGQGLRLIYYSQIVNDFQKGDIAEGYSVSREKKESFPLTVTSAQKNPTAFYLCASSARSFKETQYFGPGTRLLVL.

V gene TRBV30 combines with J gene TRBJ1-2; D call uncertain. Germline values: CDR1 GTSNPN, CDR2 SVGIG (reference sequence). The V gene lost 5 bases and the J gene lost 4 bases, with 14 bases spanning the gap. This CDR3 has 13 residues. CDR3 bases: TGTGCCTGGCAGTTCGCGGGCGTCTATGGCTACACCTTC. Residues: CAWQFAGVYGYTF.